Following are 15 T cell receptor beta chains from one sample sequenced in a study of blood T cell repertoires in COVID-19. The protocol was immunoSEQ multiplex PCR, while the TCRdb copy is restricted to in-frame clones and leaves out a portion. The sample lists more than 70,000 clones, 79% seen once, with 20% to 25% in the top ten. The specimen was peripheral blood. The receptor set was obtained from a human donor in a cohort sampled during active COVID-19.

The chain joins TRBV24-1 to TRBJ2-5; D is possibly TRBD1 (6 bases). In germline, CDR1 is KGHDR, CDR2 SFDVKD. The CDR3 consists of 15 residues. Trimming cost V 8 bases and J 1 base, with 16 bases left between them. In DNA, the CDR3 is TGTGCCACCACCCAGGGGAAATGGGGCCAAGAGACCCAGTACTTC. Amino acid sequence: CATTQGKWGQETQYF.

V is TRBV5-1 and J is TRBJ2-1; the match to TRBD2 covers 12 bases. This CDR3 region has 16 residues. Germline values: CDR1 SGHRS, CDR2 YFSETQ. V lost 1 base to trimming and J lost 9 bases; unmatched junction nucleotides: 8. CDR3 bases: TGCGCCAGCAGCTTGTCCCTCGGACTAGCGGGAATTGAGCAGTTCTTC. It specifies CASSLSLGLAGIEQFF.

This clone appeared once. The genes are TRBV3-1 (or the pseudogene TRBV3-2) and TRBJ2-5, with D possibly TRBD2 on 6 matching bases. Per germline, CDR1 LGHDT and CDR2 YNNKEL (reference sequence). The CDR3 length is 15 residues. V lost 0 bases to trimming and J lost 9 bases, with 17 bases between them. The DNA for the CDR3 is TGTGCCAGCAGCCAAGAGGGACTCCAGTGGCTGCCCCAGTACTTC. Translated, it gives CASSQEGLQWLPQYF.

This clone appeared once. The chain joins TRBV5-1 to TRBJ2-5, with TRBD2 identical over 12 bases. Losses at the gene ends were 3 bases for V and 5 bases for J; bases not matched to a gene: 8. Germline V gene data show CDR1 as SGHRS and CDR2 as YFSETQ. CDR3 length: 16 residues. CDR3 loop: CASSWTPSGRAETQYF. CDR3 coding DNA: TGCGCCAGCAGCTGGACCCCTAGCGGGAGGGCGGAGACCCAGTACTTC.

This sequence joins TRBV5-1 and TRBJ1-2, with D unresolved. Trimming cost V 5 bases and J 7 bases, with 18 bases left between them. The CDR3 length is 14 residues. From germline, CDR1 is SGHRS and CDR2 YFSETQ. Here the CDR3 reads CASSGSTGMVGYTF. DNA of the CDR3: TGCGCCAGCAGTGGCTCAACGGGGATGGTTGGCTACACCTTC. Full variable domain (missing parts from reference TRBV5-1 and TRBJ1-2): KAGVTQTPRYLIKTRGQQVTLSCSPISGHRSVSWYQQTPGQGLQFLFEYFSETQRNKGNFPGRFSGRQFSNSRSEMNVSTLELGDSALYLCASSGSTGMVGYTFGSGTRLTVV.

V usage is TRBV5-1 and J usage is TRBJ1-1; D unresolved. The V end was cut by 4 bases, the J end by 3 bases, with 10 bases between. The CDR3 sequence is 13 residues long. Germline V gene data show CDR1 as SGHRS and CDR2 as YFSETQ. The CDR3 DNA follows: TGCGCCAGCAGCCTTCGGGTGGACACTGAAGCTTTCTTT. Protein product: CASSLRVDTEAFF.

The chain carries TRBV4-2 and TRBJ2-4, with 8 nucleotides matching TRBD2. This CDR3 contains 15 residues. The trim removed 0 bases at V and 12 bases at J, leaving 10 bases unmatched. Germline V gives CDR1 LGHNA, CDR2 YNFKEQ. The CDR3: CASSQEAGGMVNQYF. The DNA of the CDR3 is TGTGCCAGCAGCCAAGAGGCGGGAGGAATGGTTAATCAGTACTTC.

The DNA of the CDR3 is TGCGCCAGCAGCCAAGGGCTCCCACAGGGAAACTATGGCTACACCTTC. This encodes CASSQGLPQGNYGYTF. This rearrangement joins TRBV4-1 to TRBJ1-2; D is perhaps TRBD1 (6 bases). V shed 1 base and J shed 2 bases, with 14 bases lying between them. Germline-derived CDR1 and CDR2 are MGHRA and YSYEKL. The CDR3 contains 16 residues.

The rearrangement links TRBV14 to TRBJ1-4, with D possibly being TRBD1 (6 bases). Between the trimmed V and J ends, which lost 7 bases and 0 bases, there was a span of 18 bases. CDR3 size: 17 residues. CDR1 and CDR2 (germline): SGHDN, FVKESK. For the CDR3, the DNA is TGTGCCAGCACCAAAGGGGGGGATGTCTCAACTAATGAAAAACTGTTTTTT. Translation: CASTKGGDVSTNEKLFF.

This clone was picked up one time. The rearrangement joins TRBV14 to TRBJ2-1; 10 bases fit TRBD2. The CDR3 contains 16 residues. Germline loops: CDR1 SGHDN, CDR2 FVKESK. J was trimmed by 7 bases and V by 0 bases; bases with no gene match: 6. The CDR3 DNA reads TGTGCCAGCAGCCAAGATTCTAGCGGGAGCAGGAATGAGCAGTTCTTC. Translating gives CASSQDSSGSRNEQFF. The full variable domain, completed using reference TRBV14 and TRBJ2-1, is EAGVTQFPSHSVIEKGQTVTLRCDPISGHDNLYWYRRVMGKEIKFLLHFVKESKQDESGMPNNRFLAERTGGTYSTLKVQPAELEDSGVYFCASSQDSSGSRNEQFFGPGTRLTVL.

The chain couples TRBV24-1 to TRBJ2-1; possibly TRBD1 for D (5 bases). Trimming shortened V by 3 bases and J by 0 bases, and 11 bases separated the two germline ends. CDR1 and CDR2 from the germline V gene are KGHDR and SFDVKD. CDR3 length: 16 amino acids. Here the CDR3 reads CATSDPGHPSYNEQFF. DNA for the CDR3: TGTGCCACCAGTGATCCAGGACACCCCTCCTACAATGAGCAGTTCTTC.

The gene calls are TRBV29-1 and TRBJ2-1; D gene unclear. This CDR3 comprises 17 residues. The ends were cut back, 3 bases at V and 0 bases at J, with 18 bases in the middle. The germline CDR1 and CDR2 sequences are SQVTM and ANQGSEA. CDR3 protein: CSVEYPTLESSYNEQFF. For the CDR3, the DNA is TGCAGCGTTGAGTATCCAACCCTAGAGAGCTCCTACAATGAGCAGTTCTTC.

This chain links TRBV11-3 with TRBJ2-5; D may be TRBD2 (5 bases). CDR3 length: 15 residues. Trimming pared 3 bases from V and 5 bases from J, leaving 16 bases between. CDR1 and CDR2 from the germline V gene are SGHNT and YENEEA. This CDR3 is CASSLVGSPGETQYF. CDR3 nucleotide sequence: TGTGCCAGCAGCTTGGTAGGGTCCCCGGGGGAGACCCAGTACTTC.

This sequence joins TRBV29-1 and TRBJ2-5, with 12 bases aligning to TRBD2. The trim removed 2 bases at V and 7 bases at J, leaving 11 bases unmatched. CDR3 length: 16 amino acids. The germline CDR1 and CDR2 sequences are SQVTM and ANQGSEA. CDR3 region: CSVETWTSGTPGTQYF. Written as DNA, the CDR3 is TGCAGCGTTGAAACGTGGACTAGCGGGACTCCGGGGACCCAGTACTTC.

The chain has TRBV5-1 and TRBJ1-6; 7 bases align to TRBD1. This CDR3 has 15 amino acids. Germline V gene sequence: CDR1 SGHRS, CDR2 YFSETQ. The V gene end was trimmed by 0 bases and the J gene end by 10 bases; junction bases not matched to a gene: 7. The CDR3 loop reads CASSLEGASFSPLHF. CDR3 coding DNA: TGCGCCAGCAGCTTGGAGGGGGCGAGTTTCTCACCCCTCCACTTT.